These 5 T cell receptor beta chains originate from one sample sequenced in a study of low-dose radiotherapy and immunotherapy resistance in tumors. Alpha and beta chains were covered, as first-strand cDNA relied on TRAV- and TRBV-specific primers. PCR amplification of the TCRs was performed with Phusion for approximately 20 PCR cycles, and it relied on a constant-region primer together with a V-primer adapter. TCRdb used MiXCR to reprocess the reads, holding one entry per CDR3 protein. There are approximately 89,000 distinct CDR3 sequences in the sample; about 19% occur only once, and around 6.1% lies in the top ten. Time point described: before trial treatment. This sample comprised PBMCs, obtained before treatment. These receptors originate from a male donor with prostate cancer.

The chain combines TRBV12-5 with TRBJ2-1; 11 bases map to TRBD2. The CDR3 spans 15 residues. Germline lookup yields CDR1 LGHNT and CDR2 FRNRAP. V lost 3 bases, J lost 5 bases, and 3 bases stayed unmatched. CDR3 sequence (DNA): TGTGCTAGTGGTTTTACGGGACTAGCGGACAATGAGCAGTTCTTC. It translates to CASGFTGLADNEQFF.

In this sample, this clonotype turned up many times. The chain joins TRBV5-1 to TRBJ2-7; a weak D match, TRBD1 (7 bases). The CDR3 runs to 18 residues. Looked up from germline, CDR1 is SGHRS and CDR2 is YFSETQ. V lost 2 bases and J 6 bases, leaving 27 bases between the germline ends. CDR3 sequence: CASSFTPSGGDRMGEQYF. The CDR3 DNA follows: TGCGCCAGCAGCTTTACTCCTTCCGGCGGGGACAGAATGGGCGAGCAGTACTTC.

This CDR3 is CASSDRQGRSPLHF. The CDR3 DNA follows: TGTGCCAGCAGTGACCGACAGGGCCGATCACCCCTCCACTTT. This chain links TRBV2 with TRBJ1-6; 7 nucleotides agree with TRBD1. The germline CDR1 and CDR2 sequences are SNHLY and FYNNEI. V shed 3 bases, J shed 10 bases, and the junction held 6 bases outside the gene matches. This CDR3 spans 14 amino acids.

The chain combines TRBV28 with TRBJ1-2, with no clear D. Trimming shortened V by 8 bases and J by 4 bases, and 17 bases separated the two germline ends. This CDR3 is built from 14 residues. CDR1 MDHEN and CDR2 SYDVKM come from the germline V gene. CDR3 nucleotide sequence: TGTGCCAGCGCATCACAGAGTTTTGTCTATGGCTACACCTTC. This encodes CASASQSFVYGYTF.

This clonotype was found many times. V is TRBV6-5 and J is TRBJ1-4, with 8 bases matching TRBD1. Germline CDR1 and CDR2: MNHEY and SVGAGI. The CDR3 totals 16 residues. J gave up 8 bases and V 2 bases, and 10 bases lay outside the gene matches. The CDR3, as DNA: TGTGCCAGCAGTTACGGGTTGGGACAGGCCCCCGAAAAACTGTTTTTT. It encodes CASSYGLGQAPEKLFF.